This T cell receptor beta chain was sequenced during a study of T-cell reconstitution after alpha-beta-depleted transplantation in children. This clonotype showed up many times. Trimming removed 6 bases at V and 3 bases at J, with 11 bases between. This CDR3 has 12 amino acids. Germline CDR1 reads DFQATT; CDR2 reads SNEGSKA (reference sequence). Library preparation (for TCRbeta) was performed with unique molecular identifiers. TCRdb reprocessed the PCR reads via MiXCR and lists one record per CDR3 protein. The table includes around 700,000 distinct CDR3 sequences, 13% detected once. V is TRBV20-1 and J is TRBJ1-1; D is perhaps TRBD1 (6 bases). The receptor comes from a girl aged 2 to 10 with congenital amegakaryocytic thrombocytopenia, due to receive a stem cell transplant. The sequences come from PBMCs, collected before TCRalphabeta/CD19-depleted stem cell transplant. The CDR3 loop reads CSAGDIDTEAFF. The CDR3 nucleotides read TGCAGTGCGGGGGACATCGACACTGAAGCTTTCTTT.